A single sample is the source of the 8 T cell receptor beta chains below, sequenced in a study of regulatory T cells in long-lasting Graves disease (dated by TCRdb to about 2021). The library was generated by multiplex PCR. The instrument given in TCRdb is Illumina HiSeq 4000. To build TCR beta libraries, CDR3 regions were amplified by Arm-PCR using iRepertoire HTBI primers. The raw public reads went through TCRdb reprocessing: fastp at Q25, MiXCR clone calling, in-frame beta chains kept. Every distinct CDR3 protein forms one entry, paired with its most common genes and DNA. This sample has about 470,000 distinct CDR3 sequences in its table, and 20% to 25% of those were observed once. The ten largest make up approximately 6.4% of the sample. The sample's time point label is to be understood as: persistent/refractory GD, antithyroid drugs over 5 years with positive TRAb. For both TCR sequencing and RNA sequencing, RNA was extracted from PBMCs in TRIzol.

Sample: peripheral blood mononuclear cells (PBMCs), taken when the disease was refractory, from a patient treated with antithyroid drugs. Source of these receptors: a female donor with Graves disease.

The gene calls are TRBV7-2 and TRBJ2-1; TRBD2 matches 8 bases. The germline CDR1 and CDR2 sequences are SGHTA and FQGNSA. Germline trimming cut 1 base from V and 0 bases from J; bases unmatched to any gene: 2. The CDR3 covers 16 residues. For the CDR3, the DNA is TGTGCCAGCAGCTTAGTGAGCGGGAGCTCCTACAATGAGCAGTTCTTC. Protein sequence: CASSLVSGSSYNEQFF.

V and J are TRBV9 and TRBJ2-2; possibly TRBD1 or TRBD2 for D (5 bases each). Germline CDR1 SGDLS, CDR2 YYNGEE. There are 12 residues in the CDR3. Trimming stripped 3 bases from V and 7 bases from J, with 7 bases between. CDR3 amino acids: CASSGGNGELFF. The CDR3 bases are TGTGCCAGCAGCGGGGGGAACGGGGAGCTGTTTTTT.

This clonotype was observed a handful of times. The chain combines TRBV7-2 with TRBJ1-2; 8 bases align to TRBD1. The V and J ends lost 7 bases and 6 bases, in that order; junction bases with no gene match: 13. The CDR3 length is 15 residues. Germline V CDR1 and CDR2: SGHTA, FQGNSA. The CDR3: CASTILERTGNGYTF. In DNA form, the CDR3 reads TGTGCCAGCACCATCCTAGAGAGGACAGGGAATGGCTACACCTTC.

Only a few counts were recorded for this clonotype. This chain links TRBV6-5 with TRBJ2-4; D is unresolved. The CDR3 extends over 15 amino acids. Germline assignment: CDR1 MNHEY and CDR2 SVGAGI. Trimming left V 4 bases short and J 9 bases short, with 19 bases between. In DNA form, the CDR3 reads TGTGCCAGCAGTTCTAACTACAGTTTTAGAGGCATTCAGTACTTC. This codes for CASSSNYSFRGIQYF.

The rearrangement uses TRBV12-3 or TRBV12-4 and TRBJ2-7, with 7 bases that match TRBD2. This CDR3 comprises 16 residues. The V and J ends lost 6 bases and 4 bases, in that order; junction bases with no gene match: 15. CDR3 DNA sequence: TGTGCCAGCAGCACCCCCCGGAGCGGGGTAAAGTACGAGCAGTACTTC. Its protein is CASSTPRSGVKYEQYF.

The sample holds many counts of this clonotype. The chain carries TRBV30 and TRBJ1-1; D is unclear. Germline V lookup: CDR1 GTSNPN, CDR2 SVGIG (reference sequence). Trimming pared 0 bases from V and 9 bases from J, leaving 11 bases between. The CDR3 extends over 12 amino acids. The CDR3 coding sequence is TGTGCCTGGAGTGTCTCACTCGTTCAAGCTTTCTTT. This gives the protein CAWSVSLVQAFF.

This clonotype came up many times. The chain joins TRBV29-1 to TRBJ2-7, with D perhaps matching TRBD2 (6 bases). Trimming stripped 4 bases from V and 2 bases from J, with 12 bases between. The CDR3 loop spans 13 amino acids. Germline V CDR1 and CDR2: SQVTM, ANQGSEA. CDR3 bases: TGCAGCGTTGTCAATAGCGGTACCTACGAGCAGTACTTC. It yields the protein CSVVNSGTYEQYF.

About this clonotype itself: A much more abundant neighbour one base away suggests this may be a read error. The chain joins TRBV6-8 to TRBJ2-7; the D call may be TRBD1 or TRBD2 (5 bases each). CDR1 is MNHGY and CDR2 is SAAAGT in the germline V gene. CDR3 length: 14 amino acids. In nucleotides, the CDR3 is TGTACCAGCAGTTATGACTACCTTGGGGGCGAGCAGTACTTC. It encodes CTSSYDYLGGEQYF.